A single sample is the source of the 4 T cell receptor beta chains below, sequenced in a study of blood T cell repertoires in COVID-19. Repertoires were generated with immunoSEQ multiplex PCR, while TCRdb's copy carries only in-frame clones and drops some. The table includes about 150,000 clones, about 90% detected once. Source material: peripheral blood. The receptors shown here come from a man in his fifties or sixties with acute or convalescent COVID-19.

The V call is TRBV10-2, the J call TRBJ2-7; D perhaps matches TRBD2 (5 bases). The ends were cut back, 5 bases at V and 4 bases at J, with 12 bases in the middle. The length of the CDR3 is 13 residues. Looked up from germline, CDR1 is WSHSY and CDR2 is SAAADI. CDR3 nucleotide sequence: TGCGCCAGCAGTTTAGAGGGCACATACGAGCAGTACTTC. As protein: CASSLEGTYEQYF.

The chain carries TRBV10-2 and TRBJ1-6; tentative D call: TRBD1 (5 bases). The CDR3 consists of 13 residues. Germline V CDR1 and CDR2: WSHSY, SAAADI. V lost 0 bases, J lost 15 bases, and 12 bases lay in between. The CDR3 coding sequence is TGCGCCAGCAGTGAGTCGACTCAGGGAAGCCTCCACTTT. Protein product: CASSESTQGSLHF.

This clone was observed a single time. The gene calls are TRBV28 and TRBJ2-7; 7 nucleotides line up with TRBD2. J gave up 0 bases and V 5 bases, and 13 bases lay outside the gene matches. Germline lookup yields CDR1 MDHEN and CDR2 SYDVKM. This CDR3 is built from 17 residues. CDR3 sequence reads: CASSTPWGGDYSYEQYF. CDR3 DNA sequence: TGTGCCAGCAGTACCCCCTGGGGGGGAGACTACTCCTACGAGCAGTACTTC.

The chain couples TRBV12-2 to TRBJ2-1; the table's TRBD2 call for D was not verified on the DNA. TRBV12-2 is marked as a pseudogene. The CDR3 is made up of 15 amino acids. The CDR3: CASLQSSRSYNEQFF. CDR3 nucleotide sequence: TGTGCAAGTCTTCAATCCTCCCGGAGCTACAATGAGCAGTTCTTC.